This TCR beta chain was found in a study of T-cell memory formation after mild COVID-19. Study-wide results and limits: Some clones that responded turned up in pre-infection memory, which suggests that cross-reactive memory joined in. Chiefly within CM and EM were the contracting CD4+ clones; CD8+ ones were within EMRA.

The authors produced TCR alpha and TCR beta cDNA libraries with sample barcodes and UMIs by 5'RACE using constant-segment primers. TCRdb re-derived calls from the 5' RACE reads in MiXCR, one entry per CDR3 protein. Of 550,000 to 600,000 distinct CDR3 sequences listed, approximately 15% are singletons. On this clonotype itself: Its antigen remains unidentified.

V dropped 4 bases and J dropped 4; count of bases not matched to a gene: 7. CDR3 size: 17 residues. CDR1 PRHDT and CDR2 FYEKMQ come from the germline V gene (reference sequence). The chain recombines TRBV13 with TRBJ2-7, with 16 bases matching TRBD2. This sequence was found in an adult woman who had mild COVID-19 (a few samples of this study predate the infection). Cell type and time point are not known. Sequencing was performed on PBMCs or a T cell subset sorted from them (not recorded which). CDR3 protein: CASSSRRGLAGGYEQYF. Written as DNA, the CDR3 is TGTGCCAGCAGCTCACGCAGGGGACTAGCGGGAGGGTACGAGCAGTACTTC.